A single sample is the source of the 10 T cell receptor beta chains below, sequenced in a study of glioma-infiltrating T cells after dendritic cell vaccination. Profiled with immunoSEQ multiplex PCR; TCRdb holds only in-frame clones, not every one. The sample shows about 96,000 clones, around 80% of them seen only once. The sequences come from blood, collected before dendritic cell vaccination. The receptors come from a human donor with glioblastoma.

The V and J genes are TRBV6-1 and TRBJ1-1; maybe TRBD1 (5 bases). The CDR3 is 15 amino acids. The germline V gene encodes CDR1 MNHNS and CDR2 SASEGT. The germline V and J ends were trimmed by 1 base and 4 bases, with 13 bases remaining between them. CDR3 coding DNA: TGTGCCAGCAGTGAAGGAGTGGGGGGAAGCACTGAAGCTTTCTTT. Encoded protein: CASSEGVGGSTEAFF.

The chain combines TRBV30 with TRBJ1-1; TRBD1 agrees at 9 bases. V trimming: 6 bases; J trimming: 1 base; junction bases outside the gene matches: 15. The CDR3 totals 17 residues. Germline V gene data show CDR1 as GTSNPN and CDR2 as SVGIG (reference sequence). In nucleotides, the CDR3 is TGTGCCTGCTTTTGGACAGGGGTAGTCGGTGAGAACACTGAAGCTTTCTTT. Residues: CACFWTGVVGENTEAFF.

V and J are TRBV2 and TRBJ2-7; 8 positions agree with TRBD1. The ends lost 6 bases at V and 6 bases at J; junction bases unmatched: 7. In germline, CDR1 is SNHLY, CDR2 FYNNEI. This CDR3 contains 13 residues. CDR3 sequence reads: CASSVDRAGEQYF. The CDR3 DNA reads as TGTGCCAGCAGCGTGGACAGGGCAGGCGAGCAGTACTTC.

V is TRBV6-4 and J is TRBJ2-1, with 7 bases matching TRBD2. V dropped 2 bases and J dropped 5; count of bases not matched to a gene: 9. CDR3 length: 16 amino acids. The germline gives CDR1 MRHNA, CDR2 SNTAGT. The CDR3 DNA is TGTGCCAGCAGTGACACCGCGGGCGGGGGTCACAATGAGCAGTTCTTC. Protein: CASSDTAGGGHNEQFF.

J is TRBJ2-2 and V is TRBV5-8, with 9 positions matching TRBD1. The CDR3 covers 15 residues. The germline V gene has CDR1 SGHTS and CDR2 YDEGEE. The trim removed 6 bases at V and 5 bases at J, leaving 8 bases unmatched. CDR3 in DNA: TGTGCCAGCAATCTTGGGACAGGGTGGACCGGGGAGCTGTTTTTT. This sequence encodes CASNLGTGWTGELFF.

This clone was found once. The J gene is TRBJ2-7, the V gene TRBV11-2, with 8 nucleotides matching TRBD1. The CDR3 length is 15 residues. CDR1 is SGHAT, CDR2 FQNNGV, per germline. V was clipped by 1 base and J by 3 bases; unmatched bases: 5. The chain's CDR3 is CASSLVPDRVYEQYF. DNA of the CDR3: TGTGCCAGCAGCTTAGTCCCGGACAGGGTCTACGAGCAGTACTTC.

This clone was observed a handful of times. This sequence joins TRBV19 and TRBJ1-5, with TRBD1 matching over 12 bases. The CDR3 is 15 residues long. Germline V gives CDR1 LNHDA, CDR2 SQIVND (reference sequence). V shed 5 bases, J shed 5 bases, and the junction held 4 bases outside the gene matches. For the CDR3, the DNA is TGTGCCAGTAGTGGGACAGGGGGCATGTATCAGCCCCAGCATTTT. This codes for CASSGTGGMYQPQHF.

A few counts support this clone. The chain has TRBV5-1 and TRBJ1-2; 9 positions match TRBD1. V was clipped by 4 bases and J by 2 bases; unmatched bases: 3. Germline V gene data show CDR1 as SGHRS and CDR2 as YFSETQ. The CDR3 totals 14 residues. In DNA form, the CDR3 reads TGCGCCAGCAGCATGGGACAGGGAAACTATGGCTACACCTTC. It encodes CASSMGQGNYGYTF.

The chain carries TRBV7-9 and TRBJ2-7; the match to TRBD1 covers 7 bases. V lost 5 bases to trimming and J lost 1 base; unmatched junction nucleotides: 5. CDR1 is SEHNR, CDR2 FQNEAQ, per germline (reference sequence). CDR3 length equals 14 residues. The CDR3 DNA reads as TGTGCCAGCAGCCCCCGACAGGGATCCTACGAGCAGTACTTC. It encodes CASSPRQGSYEQYF.

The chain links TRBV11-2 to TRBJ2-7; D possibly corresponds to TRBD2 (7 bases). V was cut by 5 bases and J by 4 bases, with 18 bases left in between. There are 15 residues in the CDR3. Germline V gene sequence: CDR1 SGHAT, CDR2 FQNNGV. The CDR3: CASSALAGATYEQYF. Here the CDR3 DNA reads TGTGCCAGCAGCGCCCTGGCGGGGGCTACTTACGAGCAGTACTTC.